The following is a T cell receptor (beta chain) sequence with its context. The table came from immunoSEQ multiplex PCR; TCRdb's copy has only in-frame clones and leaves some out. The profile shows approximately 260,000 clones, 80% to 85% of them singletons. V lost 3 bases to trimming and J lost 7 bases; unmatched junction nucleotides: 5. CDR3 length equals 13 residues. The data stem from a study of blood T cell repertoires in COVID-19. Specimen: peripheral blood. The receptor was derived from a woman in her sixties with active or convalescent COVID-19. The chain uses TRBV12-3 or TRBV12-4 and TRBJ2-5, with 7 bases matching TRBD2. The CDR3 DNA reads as TGTGCCAGCAGTTTTACGGGGGGTGGGACCCAGTACTTC. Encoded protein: CASSFTGGGTQYF.